This note documents a single TCR beta chain sequence. Its target is not known. The CDR3 has 13 residues. The germline V gene has CDR1 GTSNPN and CDR2 SVGIG (reference sequence). J gave up 2 bases and V 6 bases, and 2 bases lay outside the gene matches. This record comes from a study of CD4 T cells in relation to SARS-CoV-2 and coronaviruses. The assay was immunoSEQ multiplex PCR, and TCRdb's table has in-frame clones only and misses some. This table has 25,000 to 30,000 clones, around two thirds appearing once. CD4+ T cells from unexposed donors were obtained before the COVID-19 pandemic (2011-2018). After about 10 days of culture, CD4+ T cells were isolated.

The TCR originated in a human donor in good health. The sequenced sample consisted of CD4+ T cells from PBMCs, cultured in vitro. The V and J genes are TRBV30 and TRBJ2-7, with 12 bases matching TRBD1. For the CDR3, the DNA is TGTGCCTGCGGGGACAGGGGGCCCTACGAGCAGTACTTC. Its translation is CACGDRGPYEQYF.